Detailed here is one TCR beta chain. Antigen specificity is unknown. UMIs accompanied the 5'RACE template switching by which TCR beta cDNA was made. Using the 5' RACE reads, TCRdb records one entry per CDR3 protein without DNA. Its clone listing holds 500,000 to 700,000 distinct CDR3 sequences. This record comes from a study of T cells expressing NK-cell markers. The CDR3 runs to 12 residues. Germline V CDR1 and CDR2: LGHNA, YNFKEQ. General study points: As a fraction of CD8+ T cells, dominant NKG2C+ clonotypes reached about 1.0-7.5% in six donors.

The chain recombines TRBV4-2 with TRBJ2-7; the D call from TCRdb, TRBD2, cannot be confirmed without DNA. The specimen sequenced was blood T cells: a sorted CD56 or NKG2C T cell subset, CD4+ or CD8+ T cells, or bulk PBMC T cells (not recorded which). The clonotype was recovered from a man younger than 35 in good health. The chain's CDR3 is CASGLAGGPQYF.